This TCR beta chain was identified during a study of OX40 agonist ivuxolimab in advanced cancers. Assay used: immunoSEQ multiplex PCR; TCRdb lists only in-frame clones, some missing. The data hold about 24,000 clones, with over 80% observed a single time. The CDR3 sequence is 14 residues long. Trimming took 4 bases from V and 1 from J; bases not matched to a gene: 3. Germline V gene data show CDR1 as SQVTM and CDR2 as ANQGSEA. This clone was recorded once. The antigen remains unidentified. Overall study findings and caveats: The investigators did not determine what antigen specificity the expanded peripheral T cells had. CD4+ and CD8+ blood T cells expanded clonally by week 6 at 0.1 to 3.0 mg/kg. Fewer expanded clones were found on average in CD4+ than in CD8+ T cells. Among the nonresponders, some also had low normalized T-cell clonal expansion.

This clonotype originated in an adult with an advanced solid tumor such as melanoma, head and neck, liver or kidney cancer. The material was CD4+ or CD8+ T cells sorted from blood, obtained in a trial of the OX40 agonist ivuxolimab. The chain joins TRBV29-1 to TRBJ2-2, with 7 bases matching TRBD1. CDR3 residues: CSVGRTGNTGELFF. The CDR3 nucleotides read TGCAGCGTTGGCCGGACAGGGAACACCGGGGAGCTGTTTTTT.